Below are 21 T cell receptor beta chains sequenced from a single sample in a study of CD8+ T cells in alopecia areata. Extracted from the samples, RNA was reverse transcribed into cDNA to serve as the sequencing template. The protocol was immunoSEQ multiplex PCR, while the TCRdb copy is restricted to in-frame clones and leaves out a portion. The table lists 150,000 to 200,000 clones, around 64% of them singletons. Source: CD8+ T cells sorted from blood, taken at week 0. These receptor sequences come from a human donor with alopecia areata.

This chain links TRBV20-1 with TRBJ2-6, with D possibly TRBD1 on 5 matching bases. Trimming removed 6 bases at V and 12 bases at J, with 12 bases between. The CDR3 contains 11 residues. Germline loops: CDR1 DFQATT, CDR2 SNEGSKA (reference sequence). The CDR3 sequence: CSASGAAVLTF. The DNA for the CDR3 is TGCAGTGCGAGTGGGGCAGCCGTCCTGACTTTC.

The table lists this clone with a few counts. V gene TRBV5-1 combines with J gene TRBJ1-1; 8 bases agree with TRBD1. Germline V lookup: CDR1 SGHRS, CDR2 YFSETQ. This CDR3 has 16 residues. After removal of 3 bases from V and 2 bases from J, the junction contained 9 bases not matched to a gene. The CDR3 here is CASSSPETGENTEAFF. The CDR3 DNA reads TGCGCCAGCAGCTCCCCTGAGACAGGGGAAAACACTGAAGCTTTCTTT.

The rearrangement links TRBV7-9 to TRBJ2-7; no clear D gene. Trimming removed 1 base from V and 5 bases from J, with 9 bases in between. The CDR3 extends over 13 amino acids. Germline CDR1 and CDR2: SEHNR and FQNEAQ (reference sequence). CDR3: CASSLGGGNEQYF. DNA of the CDR3: TGTGCCAGCAGCTTAGGTGGTGGGAACGAGCAGTACTTC.

The CDR3 region has the DNA TGTGCCACCAGCAGTGAAAAGGCTGGGTTAAATCAGCCCCAGCATTTT. It specifies CATSSEKAGLNQPQHF. The genes are TRBV15 and TRBJ1-5; no clear D. The CDR3 is 16 amino acids. Germline CDR1 LNHNV, CDR2 YYDKDF (reference sequence). V shed 3 bases and J shed 4 bases, with 16 bases lying between them.

The chain uses TRBV12-5 and TRBJ2-1, with D perhaps matching TRBD1 or TRBD2 (7 bases each). This CDR3 is built from 14 residues. V shed 5 bases and J shed 6 bases, with 14 bases lying between them. Per the germline V gene, CDR1 is LGHNT and CDR2 is FRNRAP. The CDR3 protein is CASGTQGGGNEQFF. The CDR3 coding sequence is TGTGCTAGTGGTACCCAGGGGGGGGGCAATGAGCAGTTCTTC.

This clone was seen only a few times. Its ends do not fully match the called genes, so a read error is possible. J is TRBJ2-5 and V is TRBV7-2, with TRBD2 matching over 12 bases. This CDR3 spans 14 amino acids. Germline V gene lookup returns CDR1 SGHTA and CDR2 FQGNSA. The CDR3, as DNA: TGTGCCAGCAGCCTAGCGGGGGGGCTGGTGACCCAGTACTTC. Its protein product is CASSLAGGLVTQYF.

The chain carries TRBV6-5 and TRBJ2-6, with TRBD1 as a possible D gene (6 bases). From germline, CDR1 is MNHEY and CDR2 SVGAGI. The length of the CDR3 is 13 residues. V was shortened by 7 bases and J by 12 bases, with 16 bases between the two germline ends. The CDR3 nucleotides read TGTGCCAGCACAGGGGCAGAGACTGGCGTCCTGACTTTC. Protein: CASTGAETGVLTF.

CDR3 sequence reads: CSVEIADSSYEQYF. The CDR3 DNA reads TGCAGCGTTGAGATCGCGGACTCCTCCTACGAGCAGTACTTC. The rearrangement uses TRBV29-1 and TRBJ2-7, with a possible D match to TRBD2 (5 bases). The V gene's germline CDR1 is SQVTM and CDR2 ANQGSEA. This CDR3 has 14 amino acids. The V and J ends lost 3 bases and 0 bases respectively, with 12 bases between them.

This sequence joins TRBV25-1 and TRBJ2-5; the D is unclear. The V and J ends lost 0 bases and 7 bases respectively, with 6 bases between them. Germline CDR1 and CDR2: MGHDK and SYGVNS. This CDR3 contains 12 residues. CDR3: CASSEYKGTQYF. DNA for the CDR3: TGTGCCAGCAGTGAATATAAGGGGACCCAGTACTTC.

This chain joins TRBV30 and TRBJ1-1; no clear D. The V and J ends lost 0 bases and 5 bases respectively, with 7 bases between them. The germline CDR1 and CDR2 sequences are GTSNPN and SVGIG (reference sequence). CDR3 length: 12 residues. CDR3 region: CAWSVGKTEAFF. The CDR3 nucleotides are TGTGCCTGGAGTGTAGGGAAGACTGAAGCTTTCTTT.

This clone was counted between two and nine times. V and J are TRBV2 and TRBJ2-3; D is unclear. Looked up from germline, CDR1 is SNHLY and CDR2 is FYNNEI. Trimming shortened V by 0 bases and J by 0 bases, and 10 bases separated the two germline ends. This CDR3 is 16 amino acids long. Written as DNA, the CDR3 is TGTGCCAGCAGTGAAGCCAGAGGCTCTAGCACAGATACGCAGTATTTT. Residues: CASSEARGSSTDTQYF.

This clone was found a few times. V gene TRBV10-1 combines with J gene TRBJ1-5; D remains ambiguous. The V gene's germline CDR1 is WNHNN and CDR2 SYGVQD (reference sequence). V lost 2 bases and J lost 4, with 3 bases in between. CDR3 length: 12 residues. The CDR3 region is CASSEGNQPQHF. The CDR3 nucleotides are TGCGCCAGCAGTGAGGGAAATCAGCCCCAGCATTTT.

This clone was observed once. The J gene is TRBJ1-1, the V gene TRBV5-6; weak D call: TRBD1 (5 bases). This CDR3 has 13 amino acids. V was cut by 2 bases and J by 7 bases, with 12 bases left in between. Germline assignment: CDR1 SGHDT and CDR2 YYEEEE. The CDR3 loop is CASSFGGLGEAFF. The CDR3 DNA reads as TGTGCCAGCAGCTTCGGGGGTCTGGGTGAAGCTTTCTTT.

The chain carries TRBV30 and TRBJ1-1; D gene uncertain. This CDR3 has 15 residues. CDR1 is GTSNPN and CDR2 is SVGIG in the germline V gene (reference sequence). V shed 1 base and J shed 0 bases, with 12 bases lying between them. CDR3 in amino acids: CAWSGKGQMNTEAFF. CDR3 sequence (DNA): TGTGCCTGGAGTGGAAAAGGGCAGATGAACACTGAAGCTTTCTTT.

J is TRBJ2-7 and V is TRBV6-5; D remains ambiguous. The CDR3 consists of 14 residues. Trimming stripped 0 bases from V and 5 bases from J, with 11 bases between. In germline, CDR1 is MNHEY, CDR2 SVGAGI. CDR3 region: CASSYSWPRDEQYF. In DNA form, the CDR3 reads TGTGCCAGCAGTTACTCGTGGCCCCGGGACGAGCAGTACTTC.

V is TRBV29-1 and J is TRBJ2-2; D remains unclear. Germline-derived CDR1 and CDR2 are SQVTM and ANQGSEA. The CDR3 runs 14 residues. Trimming removed 5 bases from V and 0 bases from J, with 10 bases in between. The chain's CDR3 is CSVRRASNTGELFF. As DNA, the CDR3 is TGCAGCGTTCGTAGGGCCTCGAACACCGGGGAGCTGTTTTTT.

This clone was recorded a few times. The J gene is TRBJ2-7, the V gene TRBV5-6; tentatively, D is TRBD1 (5 bases). CDR1 and CDR2 (germline): SGHDT, YYEEEE. Trimming cost V 4 bases and J 4 bases, with 9 bases left between them. This CDR3 contains 12 residues. The CDR3 nucleotides are TGTGCCAGCAGCAAGGGGAAGTACGAGCAGTACTTC. It yields the protein CASSKGKYEQYF.

The chain carries TRBV25-1 and TRBJ1-2; D remains unclear. The CDR3 contains 13 residues. V lost 4 bases and J lost 1, with 7 bases in between. Germline CDR1 MGHDK, CDR2 SYGVNS. The CDR3 sequence is CASSGLNNYGYTF. In DNA, the CDR3 is TGTGCCAGCAGTGGCCTCAATAACTATGGCTACACCTTC.

J is TRBJ2-7 and V is TRBV11-3, with a tentative D call TRBD2 (6 bases). This CDR3 has 20 residues. V dropped 6 bases and J dropped 0 bases, with 30 bases sitting between them. Germline loops: CDR1 SGHNT, CDR2 YENEEA. CDR3 sequence reads: CASSLADYVPGMDYSYEQYF. CDR3 bases: TGTGCCAGCAGTCTCGCTGACTATGTGCCGGGAATGGACTACTCCTACGAGCAGTACTTC.

This clone came up a few times. The CDR3 coding sequence is TGTGCCAGCAGCTTAAAGGCTGACTACTCCTACGAGCAGTACTTC. This encodes CASSLKADYSYEQYF. The gene calls are TRBV7-6 and TRBJ2-7; tentatively, D is TRBD2 (5 bases). V lost 2 bases, J lost 0 bases, and 11 bases lay in between. This CDR3 is built from 15 residues. Germline lookup yields CDR1 SGHVS and CDR2 FNYEAQ. Supplemented by reference TRBV7-6 and TRBJ2-7, the full variable domain reads GAGVSQSPRYKVTKRGQDVALRCDPISGHVSLYWYRQALGQGPEFLTYFNYEAQQDKSGLPNDRFSAERPEGSISTLTIQRTEQRDSAMYRCASSLKADYSYEQYFGPGTRLTVT.

In nucleotides, the CDR3 is TGTGCCAGCACCCACAGGGGGAAAGACTATGGCTACACCTTC. Its translation is CASTHRGKDYGYTF. The chain carries TRBV6-5 and TRBJ1-2; 8 nucleotides match TRBD1. This CDR3 has 14 residues. J gave up 3 bases and V 7 bases, and 7 bases lay outside the gene matches. Per germline, CDR1 MNHEY and CDR2 SVGAGI.